This entry features one TCR beta chain sequence. As yet, its antigen is unknown. This specimen belongs to a study of immune evolution from preneoplasia to lung adenocarcinoma. Study findings and constraints: From normal lung to invasive adenocarcinoma, top clone frequencies appeared to decrease. Compared with EGFR-mutant or double wild-type lesions, KRAS-mutant nodules were more clonal.

Each case's diagnosis was confirmed by two pathologists on H&E. Premalignant or tumor cells were enriched by macro-dissection after pathologic assessment. Sequencing was performed with immunoSEQ multiplex PCR; in TCRdb, only in-frame clones are kept and a portion is missing. Of about 1,600 clones in the sample, around 20% were seen once. In germline, CDR1 is MNHNS, CDR2 SASEGT. The ends were cut back, 6 bases at V and 1 base at J, with 15 bases in the middle. There are 15 residues in the CDR3. The receptor was isolated from a person aged 50 to 70 with lung adenocarcinoma. Sequenced material: FFPE invasive lung adenocarcinoma tissue. The chain recombines TRBV6-1 with TRBJ2-5; D might be TRBD2 (6 bases). The CDR3 loop reads CASSYVRGTQETQYF. The CDR3 coding sequence is TGTGCCAGCAGCTACGTACGCGGGACCCAAGAGACCCAGTACTTC.